Sequencing of this T cell receptor beta chain was carried out in a study of prognosis after radiotherapy for stage I lung cancer. As for the study in general: Tumor types were squamous cell carcinoma in about seven patients, adenocarcinoma in around 13.

This clonotype was counted once. Its antigen is unknown. Since a much larger clone is just one base distant, this may be a read error. CDR1 and CDR2 from the germline V gene are SGHDT and YYEEEE. The CDR3 sequence is 14 residues long. V was clipped by 1 base and J by 7 bases, with 9 bases between them. TCR beta CDR3 amplification from genomic DNA was performed by two-round multiplex PCR. Primers (each specific to one TRBV or TRBJ gene) were used in first-round PCR. Universal primers drove the second round of PCR amplification. TCRdb called the multiplex PCR reads again in MiXCR, with one record for every CDR3 protein. The table lists fewer than 40,000 distinct CDR3 sequences, less than 35% of them singletons, with around 17% in the top ten. Points from the study as a whole: The study found that unique TCR clone counts fell after stereotactic body radiation therapy, median approximately 9,600 versus 7,200.

The chain has TRBV5-6 and TRBJ1-6; possible D gene TRBD1, 6 bases. The sample in question was PBMCs, obtained before or after stereotactic body radiation therapy (not recorded which). The TCR was taken from a donor over 45 with non-small cell lung cancer. CDR3 in DNA: TGTGCCAGCAGCTTGTGGAGGGGGAATTCACCCCTCCACTTT. It codes for CASSLWRGNSPLHF.